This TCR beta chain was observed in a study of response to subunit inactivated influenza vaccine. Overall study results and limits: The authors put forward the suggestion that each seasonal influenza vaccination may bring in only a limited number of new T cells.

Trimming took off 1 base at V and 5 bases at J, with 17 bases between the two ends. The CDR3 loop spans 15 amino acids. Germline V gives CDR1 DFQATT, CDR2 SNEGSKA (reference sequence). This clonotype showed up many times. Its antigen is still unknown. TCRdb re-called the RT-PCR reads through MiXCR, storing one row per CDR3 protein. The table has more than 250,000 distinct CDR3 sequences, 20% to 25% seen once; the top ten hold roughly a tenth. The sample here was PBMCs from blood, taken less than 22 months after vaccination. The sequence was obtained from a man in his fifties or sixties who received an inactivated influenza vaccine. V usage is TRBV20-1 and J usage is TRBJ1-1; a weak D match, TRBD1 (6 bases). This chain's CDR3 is CSARGGVGGQTEAFF. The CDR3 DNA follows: TGCAGTGCTAGAGGTGGTGTAGGGGGTCAAACTGAAGCTTTCTTT.